Below, 22 T cell receptor beta chains from the same sample are listed, as sequenced in a study of blood T cell repertoires in COVID-19. Sequencing was performed with immunoSEQ multiplex PCR; in TCRdb, only in-frame clones are kept and a portion is missing. In the table there are around 100,000 clones, less than 85% of which are singletons. The specimen was peripheral blood. The receptors originated from a woman in her sixties with acute or convalescent COVID-19.

CDR3 coding DNA: TGTGCCAGCCCCCCAGCGGGGGGTTACAATGAGCAGTTCTTC. Protein: CASPPAGGYNEQFF. This chain connects TRBV6-5 to TRBJ2-1; TRBD2 matches at 9 bases. After removal of 8 bases from V and 4 bases from J, the junction contained 6 bases not matched to a gene. Germline V gene data show CDR1 as MNHEY and CDR2 as SVGAGI. This CDR3 is 14 amino acids long.

The genes are TRBV10-1 and TRBJ2-7, with TRBD1 identical over 10 bases. Unmatched junction bases numbered 8, after V lost 6 bases and J lost 6 bases. From germline, CDR1 is WNHNN and CDR2 SYGVQD (reference sequence). CDR3 length: 14 amino acids. The CDR3 is CASSKDRGLSEQYF. CDR3 DNA: TGCGCCAGCAGCAAAGACAGGGGGCTGAGCGAGCAGTACTTC.

The CDR3 DNA is TGTGCCTGGACCTTGTACGGGGTTGGTACTGAAGCTTTCTTT. Translated, it gives CAWTLYGVGTEAFF. V usage is TRBV30 and J usage is TRBJ1-1, with D unresolved. This CDR3 has 14 residues. Trimming took off 4 bases at V and 5 bases at J, with 17 bases between the two ends. Germline assignment: CDR1 GTSNPN and CDR2 SVGIG (reference sequence).

The chain couples TRBV29-1 to TRBJ2-3; 7 nucleotides match TRBD2. The length of the CDR3 is 13 residues. CDR1 is SQVTM, CDR2 ANQGSEA, per germline. The V and J ends lost 6 bases and 4 bases, in that order; junction bases with no gene match: 7. CDR3 bases: TGCAGCGTCACGACTGCGGGGGCAGATACGCAGTATTTT. It encodes CSVTTAGADTQYF.

The rearrangement joins TRBV28 to TRBJ1-4; D may be TRBD1 (6 bases). Germline loops: CDR1 MDHEN, CDR2 SYDVKM. CDR3 size: 15 residues. With 6 bases removed from V and 3 bases from J, the gap between germline ends came to 14 bases. CDR3 sequence: CASRGGGGPNEKLFF. As DNA, the CDR3 is TGTGCCAGCAGGGGGGGAGGGGGACCTAATGAAAAACTGTTTTTT.

The table lists this clone with a count of one. This chain connects TRBV9 to TRBJ2-2; D may be TRBD1 (6 bases). The V end lost 0 bases, the J end lost 0 bases, and 9 bases lay between the germline ends. The CDR3 consists of 16 residues. CDR1 and CDR2 (germline): SGDLS, YYNGEE. The CDR3 sequence: CASSVAPGANTGELFF. In nucleotides, the CDR3 is TGTGCCAGCAGCGTAGCTCCAGGGGCGAACACCGGGGAGCTGTTTTTT.

This chain uses TRBV6-5 with TRBJ1-2, with 9 bases identical to TRBD1. The CDR3 has 14 residues. V lost 6 bases to trimming and J lost 10 bases; unmatched junction nucleotides: 12. CDR1 is MNHEY and CDR2 is SVGAGI in the germline V gene. The CDR3 region is CASRARGQGGLYTF. DNA of the CDR3: TGTGCCAGCAGGGCCAGGGGACAGGGCGGCCTCTACACCTTC.

The chain recombines TRBV6-1 with TRBJ1-5, with D unclear. The V end was cut by 3 bases, the J end by 5 bases, with 5 bases between. The V gene's germline CDR1 is MNHNS and CDR2 SASEGT. This CDR3 contains 12 residues. The CDR3: CASSEGDQPQHF. For the CDR3, the DNA is TGTGCCAGCAGTGAGGGCGATCAGCCCCAGCATTTT.

The V gene is TRBV27, the J gene TRBJ2-7, with 9 bases identical to TRBD1. Germline CDR1 MNHEY, CDR2 SMNVEV (reference sequence). Trimming took 7 bases from V and 6 from J; bases not matched to a gene: 13. The CDR3 length is 15 residues. CDR3 DNA sequence: TGTGCCAGCAACCAGGGGTGGGACAGGGCTAGCGAGCAGTACTTC. Protein sequence: CASNQGWDRASEQYF.

The chain employs TRBV27 and TRBJ2-5; 9 bases line up with TRBD1. CDR3 length equals 16 residues. Trimming at V came to 4 bases and at J to 5 bases, leaving 11 bases not matched to a gene. Germline V gives CDR1 MNHEY, CDR2 SMNVEV (reference sequence). The CDR3: CASSSLITGGLETQYF. CDR3 coding DNA: TGTGCCAGCAGTTCCCTCATCACAGGGGGCTTGGAGACCCAGTACTTC.

The V call is TRBV4-1, the J call TRBJ2-1; 10 positions agree with TRBD2. Germline CDR1 is MGHRA and CDR2 is YSYEKL. Trimming took 0 bases from V and 6 from J; bases not matched to a gene: 11. The CDR3 spans 18 residues. This chain's CDR3 is CASSQELAAQRGGNEQFF. The CDR3 DNA reads TGCGCCAGCAGCCAAGAATTGGCGGCTCAGCGGGGGGGCAATGAGCAGTTCTTC.

The chain is built from TRBV18 and TRBJ2-1; TRBD2 matches 9 bases. J was trimmed by 2 bases and V by 6 bases; bases with no gene match: 8. CDR1 and CDR2 (germline): KGHSH, LQKENI. CDR3 length: 16 residues. The CDR3 bases are TGTGCCAGCTCGCTTATAGCGGGGGTAACCTACAATGAGCAGTTCTTC. It translates to CASSLIAGVTYNEQFF.

The V and J genes are TRBV3-1 (or the pseudogene TRBV3-2) and TRBJ2-7; TRBD2 matches 7 bases. Germline lookup yields CDR1 LGHDT and CDR2 YNNKEL (reference sequence). The CDR3 covers 17 residues. Trimming at V came to 0 bases and at J to 3 bases, leaving 11 bases not matched to a gene. The CDR3: CASSQEGSSGIFYEQYF. The CDR3 bases are TGTGCCAGCAGCCAAGAGGGGTCAAGCGGGATATTCTACGAGCAGTACTTC.

The J gene is TRBJ2-6, the V gene TRBV5-1; 8 bases match TRBD1. The CDR3 loop spans 15 amino acids. Germline assignment: CDR1 SGHRS and CDR2 YFSETQ. V shed 4 bases and J 4 bases; nucleotides not matched to a gene: 4. The CDR3 here is CASSLDRAGANVLTF. DNA for the CDR3: TGCGCCAGCAGCCTGGACAGGGCCGGGGCCAACGTCCTGACTTTC.

This clone was seen a few times. The chain carries TRBV14 and TRBJ2-2, with a possible D match to TRBD2 (7 bases). Germline values: CDR1 SGHDN, CDR2 FVKESK. This CDR3 has 17 residues. V lost 0 bases to trimming and J lost 5 bases, with 16 bases between them. The CDR3 nucleotides read TGTGCCAGCAGCCAAGAAATCCGGGGGGCGCGGACCGGGGAGCTGTTTTTT. Amino acids: CASSQEIRGARTGELFF.

To note about this clone: The junction shows a germline mismatch at one end, possibly a read error. CDR3: CASSQDTSAGTQYF. The CDR3 DNA sequence: TGTGCCAGCAGTCAAGACACTAGCGCCGGTACGCAGTATTTT. The rearrangement links TRBV4-2 to TRBJ2-3; 7 nucleotides match TRBD2. CDR1 is LGHNA and CDR2 is YNFKEQ in the germline V gene. The CDR3 length is 14 residues.

The rearrangement uses TRBV5-6 and TRBJ2-3; no reliable D call. This CDR3 has 14 residues. Trimming took off 1 base at V and 1 base at J, with 7 bases between the two ends. Germline V lookup: CDR1 SGHDT, CDR2 YYEEEE. DNA for the CDR3: TGTGCCAGCAGCTTGTTGACTGGCACAGATACGCAGTATTTT. Amino acid sequence: CASSLLTGTDTQYF.

This chain joins TRBV4-1 and TRBJ2-5; TRBD2 matches 10 bases. The germline V gene encodes CDR1 MGHRA and CDR2 YSYEKL. J gave up 2 bases and V 4 bases, and 10 bases lay outside the gene matches. This CDR3 spans 17 amino acids. In DNA, the CDR3 is TGCGCCAGCAGCCGGACTATTAGCGGGGGGAGTCAAGAGACCCAGTACTTC. This encodes CASSRTISGGSQETQYF.

This chain connects TRBV27 to TRBJ1-2, with D perhaps matching TRBD1 (6 bases). The CDR3 has 14 residues. Germline values: CDR1 MNHEY, CDR2 SMNVEV (reference sequence). V was trimmed by 2 bases and J by 4 bases, leaving 11 bases between them. Here the CDR3 reads CASSLTGPPYGYTF. The CDR3 DNA follows: TGTGCCAGCAGTTTAACAGGGCCACCCTATGGCTACACCTTC.

The chain couples TRBV28 to TRBJ2-7; 7 positions match TRBD1. Germline CDR1 and CDR2: MDHEN and SYDVKM. V trimming: 6 bases; J trimming: 2 bases; junction bases outside the gene matches: 4. The CDR3 runs 13 residues. CDR3 residues: CASRPGTAYEQYF. The CDR3 nucleotides are TGTGCCAGCAGGCCCGGGACAGCCTACGAGCAGTACTTC.

This chain uses TRBV20-1 with TRBJ2-1, with TRBD2 matching over 7 bases. V was clipped by 3 bases and J by 9 bases; unmatched bases: 8. Germline values: CDR1 DFQATT, CDR2 SNEGSKA (reference sequence). This CDR3 comprises 13 residues. The CDR3 DNA follows: TGCAGTGCTAGTAGTCTAGCGGTCAGTGAGCAGTTCTTC. Amino acids: CSASSLAVSEQFF.

The chain recombines TRBV2 with TRBJ2-7; 9 positions match TRBD2. The V gene's germline CDR1 is SNHLY and CDR2 FYNNEI. CDR3 length: 12 amino acids. The junction had 4 bases not matched to a gene; V was cut back by 7 bases and J by 6 bases. CDR3 residues: CASTPRGGEQYF. CDR3 in DNA: TGTGCCAGCACCCCGCGGGGGGGCGAGCAGTACTTC.